These 20 T cell receptor beta chains came from one sample sequenced in a study of naive and memory T cell subsets. The SP2 primer and nested alpha and beta constant region primers amplified ligated cDNA in four rounds. MiXCR, applied by TCRdb to the 5' RACE reads, yields one record per CDR3 protein. The top ten clones hold 0.7% to 0.9% of a sample with more than 45,000 distinct CDR3 sequences, 4% to 5% of them seen once. The library had UMIs added by 3' ligation of an oligonucleotide to TCR cDNA. The receptors were gathered from a female donor in good health.

This rearrangement joins TRBV5-1 to TRBJ2-1; the match to TRBD1 covers 10 bases. The CDR3 runs 17 residues. The ends lost 1 base at V and 2 bases at J; junction bases unmatched: 6. Germline V gene lookup returns CDR1 SGHRS and CDR2 YFSETQ. The CDR3 is CASSLSFGTGAYNEQFF. CDR3 nucleotide sequence: TGCGCCAGCAGCTTGTCATTTGGGACAGGGGCCTACAATGAGCAGTTCTTC.

This clonotype was observed at least ten times. The rearrangement joins TRBV4-3 to TRBJ2-1, with D perhaps given as TRBD1 or TRBD2 (6 bases each). The CDR3 length is 13 residues. V lost 0 bases and J lost 10, with 10 bases in between. The germline V gene encodes CDR1 LGHNA and CDR2 YSLEER. In DNA form, the CDR3 reads TGCGCCAGCAGCCAAGATCGGGGGCTGGAGCAGTTCTTC. Translation: CASSQDRGLEQFF.

In its sample, this clonotype was seen many times. The chain joins TRBV3-1 to TRBJ2-1, with 16 bases lining up with TRBD2. This CDR3 spans 15 amino acids. V shed 6 bases, J shed 9 bases, and the junction held 5 bases outside the gene matches. Germline-derived CDR1 and CDR2 are LGHDT and YNNKEL (reference sequence). The CDR3 bases are TGTGCCAGCAGTCAGGGACTAGCGGGAGGGAGTGAGCAGTTCTTC. Translating it yields CASSQGLAGGSEQFF.

Many counts were recorded for this clonotype. The rearrangement links TRBV5-6 to TRBJ2-1; tentative D call: TRBD1 (6 bases). Trimming pared 0 bases from V and 7 bases from J, leaving 17 bases between. Germline assignment: CDR1 SGHDT and CDR2 YYEEEE. The CDR3 length is 16 residues. The CDR3 coding sequence is TGTGCCAGCAGCTTGGCGGGCCAGGGGAAGGGGAATGAGCAGTTCTTC. Its protein product is CASSLAGQGKGNEQFF.

There are many counts of this clonotype. This chain uses TRBV29-1 with TRBJ2-1; the match to TRBD1 covers 11 bases. Germline assignment: CDR1 SQVTM and CDR2 ANQGSEA. The V gene end was trimmed by 5 bases and the J gene end by 4 bases; junction bases not matched to a gene: 1. This CDR3 is built from 13 residues. The DNA of the CDR3 is TGCAGCGTTTGGGACAGGGGGTACAATGAGCAGTTCTTC. This translates into CSVWDRGYNEQFF.

This clonotype was picked up many times. The V gene is TRBV30, the J gene TRBJ1-3; D is ambiguous. This CDR3 region has 17 residues. The ends were cut back, 4 bases at V and 0 bases at J, with 19 bases in the middle. Germline-derived CDR1 and CDR2 are GTSNPN and SVGIG (reference sequence). DNA for the CDR3: TGTGCCTGGACATGGGGTCCAGCAACCAGCTCTGGAAACACCATATATTTT. This sequence encodes CAWTWGPATSSGNTIYF.

Comment on this clonotype: A read error may produce the germline difference seen at one junction end. CDR3 amino acids: CASSQDGHGDTF. CDR3 nucleotide sequence: TGTGCCAGCAGCCAAGATGGCCATGGCGACACCTTC. This sequence joins TRBV4-2 and TRBJ1-2; D gene ambiguous. Per germline, CDR1 LGHNA and CDR2 YNFKEQ. The CDR3 length is 12 residues.

Ten or more counts support this clonotype. This sequence joins TRBV29-1 and TRBJ1-1, with D perhaps matching TRBD1 (5 bases). The germline CDR1 and CDR2 sequences are SQVTM and ANQGSEA. Trimming removed 4 bases at V and 3 bases at J, with 21 bases between. This CDR3 is built from 16 residues. The chain's CDR3 is CSVGVLGGGWDTEAFF. CDR3 bases: TGCAGCGTTGGGGTCCTGGGGGGAGGGTGGGACACTGAAGCTTTCTTT.

This clonotype was recorded at least ten times. V and J are TRBV12-3 or TRBV12-4 and TRBJ2-1, with D unclear. Deletions cut 1 base from V and 8 bases from J, with 12 bases between. The CDR3 has 14 amino acids. The CDR3: CASSLGDLPDEQFF. The CDR3 nucleotides are TGTGCCAGCAGTTTAGGCGACTTACCTGATGAGCAGTTCTTC.

The chain uses TRBV7-6 and TRBJ2-5; D uncertain. Germline V gene lookup returns CDR1 SGHVS and CDR2 FNYEAQ. The V end lost 1 base, the J end lost 3 bases, and 21 bases lay between the germline ends. The CDR3 spans 18 residues. CDR3 amino acids: CASSLEVRSMRSEETQYF. CDR3 sequence (DNA): TGTGCCAGCAGCTTAGAGGTCAGAAGTATGCGAAGCGAAGAGACCCAGTACTTC.

Many counts were recorded for this clonotype. The chain joins TRBV29-1 to TRBJ1-1; D is possibly TRBD1 (5 bases). The germline V and J ends were trimmed by 4 bases and 4 bases, with 10 bases remaining between them. The germline gives CDR1 SQVTM, CDR2 ANQGSEA. The CDR3 extends over 12 amino acids. The CDR3 spells CSVGSGSTEAFF. The CDR3 DNA follows: TGCAGCGTTGGTTCAGGGAGCACTGAAGCTTTCTTT. The full variable domain, completed using reference TRBV29-1 and TRBJ1-1, is SAVISQKPSRDICQRGTSLTIQCQVDSQVTMMFWYRQQPGQSLTLIATANQGSEATYESGFVIDKFPISRPNLTFSTLTVSNMSPEDSSIYLCSVGSGSTEAFFGQGTRLTVV.

This clonotype turned up a few times. This CDR3 is CASSLNQPQHF. The DNA of the CDR3 is TGTGCCAGCAGCCTGAATCAGCCCCAGCATTTT. The rearrangement joins TRBV28 to TRBJ1-5; D is undetermined. The V gene lost 6 bases and the J gene lost 4 bases, with 4 bases spanning the gap. The germline V gene encodes CDR1 MDHEN and CDR2 SYDVKM. This CDR3 has 11 residues.

In this sample, this clonotype turned up many times. This chain connects TRBV29-1 to TRBJ1-2; 9 positions match TRBD1. Trimming removed 7 bases from V and 6 bases from J; junction bases left unmatched: 6. This CDR3 comprises 12 residues. The germline CDR1 and CDR2 sequences are SQVTM and ANQGSEA. This CDR3 reads CSAKGQGDGYTF. In DNA, the CDR3 is TGCAGCGCCAAGGGACAGGGCGATGGCTACACCTTC. Looking up the rest from reference TRBV29-1 and TRBJ1-2 gives the full variable domain: SAVISQKPSRDICQRGTSLTIQCQVDSQVTMMFWYRQQPGQSLTLIATANQGSEATYESGFVIDKFPISRPNLTFSTLTVSNMSPEDSSIYLCSAKGQGDGYTFGSGTRLTVV.

This clonotype was recorded many times. V is TRBV6-5 and J is TRBJ1-5, with 7 bases fitting TRBD1. CDR3 size: 15 residues. J lost 0 bases, V lost 4 bases, and 3 bases had no gene match. The germline V gene has CDR1 MNHEY and CDR2 SVGAGI. The DNA of the CDR3 is TGTGCCAGCAGTTCAGGGGGTCATAGCAATCAGCCCCAGCATTTT. Amino acid sequence: CASSSGGHSNQPQHF.

This clonotype showed up many times. The rearrangement uses TRBV28 and TRBJ2-7; D may be TRBD1 or TRBD2 (7 bases each). V lost 6 bases, J lost 11 bases, and 20 bases lay in between. Looked up from germline, CDR1 is MDHEN and CDR2 is SYDVKM. This CDR3 spans 13 amino acids. CDR3 sequence: CASRPRQGGIEYF. DNA of the CDR3: TGTGCCAGCAGACCCCGACAGGGAGGGATCGAGTACTTC.

Ten or more counts support this clonotype. This chain uses TRBV6-5 with TRBJ2-1; D call uncertain. The germline V gene has CDR1 MNHEY and CDR2 SVGAGI. Trimming left V 5 bases short and J 6 bases short, with 14 bases between. This CDR3 comprises 14 residues. The CDR3 loop reads CASSDRTLGNEQFF. DNA of the CDR3: TGTGCCAGCAGTGATCGGACCCTAGGCAATGAGCAGTTCTTC.

This clonotype occurred a few times. The V gene is TRBV5-4, the J gene TRBJ1-2, with a possible D match to TRBD1 (6 bases). CDR1 and CDR2 from the germline V gene are SGHNT and YYREEE (reference sequence). With 4 bases removed from V and 8 bases from J, the gap between germline ends came to 18 bases. The CDR3 length is 14 residues. CDR3 nucleotide sequence: TGTGCCAGCAGCCTGGGGGGCCGGGAAGGAGGCTACACCTTC. Its translation is CASSLGGREGGYTF.

The table lists this clonotype with many counts. The rearrangement joins TRBV29-1 to TRBJ2-1; D unresolved. V dropped 5 bases and J dropped 7 bases, with 0 bases sitting between them. The germline V gene has CDR1 SQVTM and CDR2 ANQGSEA. This CDR3 is built from 8 residues. Here the CDR3 reads CSVNEQFF. The CDR3 DNA is TGCAGCGTTAATGAGCAGTTCTTC.

This clonotype was counted ten times or more. The V call is TRBV20-1, the J call TRBJ2-3; 7 bases align to TRBD2. The V gene's germline CDR1 is DFQATT and CDR2 SNEGSKA (reference sequence). The V and J ends lost 5 bases and 2 bases, in that order; junction bases with no gene match: 13. The CDR3 runs 16 residues. The CDR3, as DNA: TGCAGTGCTGGGAGGGCCCCAGGAACGTCCACAGATACGCAGTATTTT. Translated: CSAGRAPGTSTDTQYF.

Many counts were recorded for this clonotype. The chain uses TRBV29-1 and TRBJ1-2; D might be TRBD1 (6 bases). Germline CDR1 SQVTM, CDR2 ANQGSEA. V gave up 6 bases and J gave up 4 bases, with 18 bases separating them. The CDR3 has 14 residues. The CDR3 sequence is CSVPPRTGTYGYTF. In DNA form, the CDR3 reads TGCAGCGTCCCGCCCCGAACAGGGACCTATGGCTACACCTTC.